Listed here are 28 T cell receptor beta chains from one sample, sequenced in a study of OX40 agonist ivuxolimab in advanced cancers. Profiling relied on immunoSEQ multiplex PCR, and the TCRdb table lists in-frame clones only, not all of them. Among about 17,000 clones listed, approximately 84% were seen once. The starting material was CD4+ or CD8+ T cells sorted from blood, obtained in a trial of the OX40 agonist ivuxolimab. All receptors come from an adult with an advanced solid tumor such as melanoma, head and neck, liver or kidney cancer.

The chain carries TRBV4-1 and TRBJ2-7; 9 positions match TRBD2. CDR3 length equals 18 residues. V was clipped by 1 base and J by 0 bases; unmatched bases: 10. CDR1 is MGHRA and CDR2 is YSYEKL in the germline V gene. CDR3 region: CASSQGFGAGGSSYEQYF. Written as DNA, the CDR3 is TGCGCCAGCAGCCAAGGGTTCGGCGCGGGGGGGAGCTCCTACGAGCAGTACTTC.

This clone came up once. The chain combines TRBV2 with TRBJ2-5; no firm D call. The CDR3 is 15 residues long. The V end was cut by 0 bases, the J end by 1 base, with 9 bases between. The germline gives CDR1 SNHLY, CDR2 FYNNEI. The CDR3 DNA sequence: TGTGCCAGCAGTGAAGCGCGCCTGTCCCAAGAGACCCAGTACTTC. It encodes CASSEARLSQETQYF. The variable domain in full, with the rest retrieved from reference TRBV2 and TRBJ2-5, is EPEVTQTPSHQVTQMGQEVILRCVPISNHLYFYWYRQILGQKVEFLVSFYNNEISEKSEIFDDQFSVERPDGSNFTLKIRSTKLEDSAMYFCASSEARLSQETQYFGPGTRLLVL.

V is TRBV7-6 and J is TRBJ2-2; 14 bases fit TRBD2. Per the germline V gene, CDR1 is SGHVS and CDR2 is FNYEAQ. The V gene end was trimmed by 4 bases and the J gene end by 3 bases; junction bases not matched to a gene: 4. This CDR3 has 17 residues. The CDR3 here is CASSWGLAGAHTGELFF. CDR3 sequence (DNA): TGTGCCAGCAGCTGGGGACTAGCGGGGGCGCACACCGGGGAGCTGTTTTTT.

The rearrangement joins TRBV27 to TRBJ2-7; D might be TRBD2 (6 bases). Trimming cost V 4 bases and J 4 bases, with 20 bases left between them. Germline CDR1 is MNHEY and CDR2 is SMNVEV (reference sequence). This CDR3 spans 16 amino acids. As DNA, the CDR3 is TGTGCCAGCAGTTCACCCAAAAACCGGGGGAGATACGAGCAGTACTTC. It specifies CASSSPKNRGRYEQYF.

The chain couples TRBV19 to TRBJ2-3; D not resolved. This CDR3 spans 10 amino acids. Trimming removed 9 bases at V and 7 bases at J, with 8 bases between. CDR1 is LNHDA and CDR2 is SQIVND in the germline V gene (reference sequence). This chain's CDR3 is CARELYTQYF. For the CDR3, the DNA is TGTGCCAGGGAACTATATACGCAGTATTTT.

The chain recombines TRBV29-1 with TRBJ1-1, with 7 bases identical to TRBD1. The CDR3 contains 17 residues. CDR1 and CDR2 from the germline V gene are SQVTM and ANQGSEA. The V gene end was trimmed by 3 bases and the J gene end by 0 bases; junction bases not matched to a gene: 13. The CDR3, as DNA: TGCAGCGTTGAGGGTCCCGGACAGGACCTAGTGAACACTGAAGCTTTCTTT. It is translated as CSVEGPGQDLVNTEAFF.

The CDR3 region is CASSSRDRRADTQYF. The CDR3 DNA is TGTGCCAGCAGCTCCCGGGACCGCAGAGCAGATACGCAGTATTTT. The chain is built from TRBV7-9 and TRBJ2-3; tentatively, D is TRBD1 or TRBD2 (5 bases each). Germline V gene data show CDR1 as SEHNR and CDR2 as FQNEAQ (reference sequence). V shed 4 bases and J shed 4 bases, with 15 bases lying between them. CDR3 length: 15 residues. The complete variable domain, with remaining parts taken from reference TRBV7-9 and TRBJ2-3, reads DTGVSQNPRHKITKRGQNVTFRCDPISEHNRLYWYRQTLGQGPEFLTYFQNEAQLEKSRLLSDRFSAERPKGSFSTLEIQRTEQGDSAMYLCASSSRDRRADTQYFGPGTRLTVL.

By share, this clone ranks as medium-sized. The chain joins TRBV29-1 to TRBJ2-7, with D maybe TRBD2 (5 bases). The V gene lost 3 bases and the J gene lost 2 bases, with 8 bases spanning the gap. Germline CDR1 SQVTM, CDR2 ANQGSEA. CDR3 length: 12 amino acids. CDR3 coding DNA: TGCAGCGTTGATGAGGGAACCTACGAGCAGTACTTC. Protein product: CSVDEGTYEQYF.

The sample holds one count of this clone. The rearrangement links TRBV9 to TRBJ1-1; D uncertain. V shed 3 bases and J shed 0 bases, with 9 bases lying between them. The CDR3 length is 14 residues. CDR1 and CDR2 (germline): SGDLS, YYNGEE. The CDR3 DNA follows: TGTGCCAGCAGCGACTCGGGGATGAACACTGAAGCTTTCTTT. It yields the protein CASSDSGMNTEAFF.

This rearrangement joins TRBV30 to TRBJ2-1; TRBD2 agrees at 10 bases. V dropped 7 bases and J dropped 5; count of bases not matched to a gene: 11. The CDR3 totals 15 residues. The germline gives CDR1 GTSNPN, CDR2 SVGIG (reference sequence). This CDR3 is CASKLGLAVNNEQFF. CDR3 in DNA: TGTGCCTCAAAGCTTGGACTAGCGGTTAACAATGAGCAGTTCTTC.

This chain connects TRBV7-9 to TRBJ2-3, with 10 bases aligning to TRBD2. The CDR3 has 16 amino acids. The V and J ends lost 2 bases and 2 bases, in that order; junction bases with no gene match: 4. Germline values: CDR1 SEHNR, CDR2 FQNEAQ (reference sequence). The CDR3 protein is CASSLPLAGDTDTQYF. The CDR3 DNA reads TGTGCCAGCAGCTTACCGCTAGCGGGGGACACAGATACGCAGTATTTT.

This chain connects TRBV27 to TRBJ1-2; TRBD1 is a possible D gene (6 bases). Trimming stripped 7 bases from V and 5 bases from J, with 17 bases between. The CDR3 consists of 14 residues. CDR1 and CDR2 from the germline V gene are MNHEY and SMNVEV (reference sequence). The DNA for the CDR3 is TGTGCCAGCACCCATCCACAGGGTAGGTATGGCTACACCTTC. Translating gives CASTHPQGRYGYTF.

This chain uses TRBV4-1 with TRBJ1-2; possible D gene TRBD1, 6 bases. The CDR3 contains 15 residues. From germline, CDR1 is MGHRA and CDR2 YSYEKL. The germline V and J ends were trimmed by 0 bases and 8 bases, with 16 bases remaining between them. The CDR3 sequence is CASSQEGHWVEGYTF. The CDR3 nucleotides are TGCGCCAGCAGCCAAGAGGGACATTGGGTTGAGGGCTACACCTTC.

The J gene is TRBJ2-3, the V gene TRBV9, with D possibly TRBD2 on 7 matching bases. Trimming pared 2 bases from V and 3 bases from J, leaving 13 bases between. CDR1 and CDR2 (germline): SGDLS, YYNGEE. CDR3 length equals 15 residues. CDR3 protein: CASSVWGGLTDTQYF. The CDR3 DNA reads TGTGCCAGCAGCGTGTGGGGGGGCCTAACAGATACGCAGTATTTT.

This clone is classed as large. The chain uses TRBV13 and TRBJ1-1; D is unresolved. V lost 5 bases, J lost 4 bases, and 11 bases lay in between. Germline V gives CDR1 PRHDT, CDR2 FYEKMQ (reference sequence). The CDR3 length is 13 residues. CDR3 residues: CASSPVQSTEAFF. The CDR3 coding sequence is TGTGCCAGCAGCCCGGTCCAGAGCACTGAAGCTTTCTTT.

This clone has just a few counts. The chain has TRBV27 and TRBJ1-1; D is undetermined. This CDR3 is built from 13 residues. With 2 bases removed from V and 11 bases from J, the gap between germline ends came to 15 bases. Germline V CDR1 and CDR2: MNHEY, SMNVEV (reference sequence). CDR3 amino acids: CASSLPGGPRAFF. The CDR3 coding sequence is TGTGCCAGCAGTTTACCCGGTGGCCCGAGGGCTTTCTTT.

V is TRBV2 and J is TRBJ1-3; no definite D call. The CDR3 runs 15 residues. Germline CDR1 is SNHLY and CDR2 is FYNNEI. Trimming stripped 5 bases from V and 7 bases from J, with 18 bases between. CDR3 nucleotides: TGTGCCAGCAGTACATCTGACCCGGTTATGAACACCATATATTTT. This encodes CASSTSDPVMNTIYF.

CDR3 protein: CASSVYLGNTGELFF. The CDR3 coding sequence is TGTGCCAGCAGCGTCTATCTGGGGAACACCGGGGAGCTGTTTTTT. The chain carries TRBV9 and TRBJ2-2; D is unclear. The V gene's germline CDR1 is SGDLS and CDR2 YYNGEE. This CDR3 comprises 15 residues. The V end was cut by 2 bases, the J end by 1 base, with 9 bases between.

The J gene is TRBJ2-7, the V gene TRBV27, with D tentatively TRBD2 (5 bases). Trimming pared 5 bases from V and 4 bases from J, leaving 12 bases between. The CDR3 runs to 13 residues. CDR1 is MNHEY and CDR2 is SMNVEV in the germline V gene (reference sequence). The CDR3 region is CASSLLGNYEQYF. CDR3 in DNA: TGTGCCAGCAGTCTACTAGGTAATTACGAGCAGTACTTC.

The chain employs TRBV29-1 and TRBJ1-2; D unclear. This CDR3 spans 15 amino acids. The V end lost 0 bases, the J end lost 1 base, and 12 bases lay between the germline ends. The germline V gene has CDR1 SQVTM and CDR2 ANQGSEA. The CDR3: CSVEDNHNLNYGYTF. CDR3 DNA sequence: TGCAGCGTTGAAGATAACCACAACCTTAACTATGGCTACACCTTC.

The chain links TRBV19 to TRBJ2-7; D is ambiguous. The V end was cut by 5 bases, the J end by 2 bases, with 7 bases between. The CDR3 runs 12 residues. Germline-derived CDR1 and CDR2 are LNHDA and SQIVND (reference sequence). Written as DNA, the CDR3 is TGTGCCAGTAGTCGGCAGACCTACGAGCAGTACTTC. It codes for CASSRQTYEQYF.

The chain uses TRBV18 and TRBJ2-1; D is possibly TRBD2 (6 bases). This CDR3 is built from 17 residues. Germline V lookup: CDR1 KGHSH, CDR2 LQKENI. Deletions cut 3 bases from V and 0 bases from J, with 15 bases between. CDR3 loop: CASSPQGLLSSYNEQFF. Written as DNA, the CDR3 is TGTGCCAGCTCACCGCAGGGACTCCTTAGCTCCTACAATGAGCAGTTCTTC.

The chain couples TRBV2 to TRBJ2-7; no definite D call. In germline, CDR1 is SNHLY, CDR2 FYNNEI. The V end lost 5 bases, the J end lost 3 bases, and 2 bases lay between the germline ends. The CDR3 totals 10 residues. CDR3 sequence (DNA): TGTGCCAGCAGTCACTACGAGCAGTACTTC. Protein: CASSHYEQYF.

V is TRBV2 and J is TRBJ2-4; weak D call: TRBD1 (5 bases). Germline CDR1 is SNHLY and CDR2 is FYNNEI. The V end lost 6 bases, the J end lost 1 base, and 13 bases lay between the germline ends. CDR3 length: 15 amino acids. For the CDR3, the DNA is TGTGCCAGCAGGCCCAGGGATGTGGCCAAAAACATTCAGTACTTC. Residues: CASRPRDVAKNIQYF.

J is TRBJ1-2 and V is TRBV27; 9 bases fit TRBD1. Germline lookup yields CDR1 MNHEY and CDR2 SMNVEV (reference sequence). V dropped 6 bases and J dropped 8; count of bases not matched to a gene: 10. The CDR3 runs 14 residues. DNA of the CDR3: TGTGCCAGCAGCCCGGGACAGGGAATTTGGGGCTACACCTTC. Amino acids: CASSPGQGIWGYTF.

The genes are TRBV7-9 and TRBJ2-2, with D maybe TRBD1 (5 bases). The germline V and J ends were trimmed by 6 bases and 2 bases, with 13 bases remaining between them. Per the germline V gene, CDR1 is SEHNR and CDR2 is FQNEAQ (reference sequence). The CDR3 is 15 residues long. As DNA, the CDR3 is TGTGCCAGCAGACCCACAGGAGATAACACCGGGGAGCTGTTTTTT. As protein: CASRPTGDNTGELFF.

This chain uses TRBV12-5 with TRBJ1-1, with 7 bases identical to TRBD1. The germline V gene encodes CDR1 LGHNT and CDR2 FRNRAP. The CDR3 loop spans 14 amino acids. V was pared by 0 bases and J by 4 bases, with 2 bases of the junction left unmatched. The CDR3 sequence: CASGLVTGATEAFF. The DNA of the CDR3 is TGTGCTAGTGGTTTGGTAACAGGGGCCACTGAAGCTTTCTTT.

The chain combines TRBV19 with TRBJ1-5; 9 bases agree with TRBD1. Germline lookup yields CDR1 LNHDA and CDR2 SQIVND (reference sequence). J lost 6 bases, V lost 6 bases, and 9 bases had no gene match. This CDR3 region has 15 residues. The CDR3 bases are TGTGCCAGTAGCCTAACAGGGGGCGGGGGTCAGCCCCAGCATTTT. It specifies CASSLTGGGGQPQHF.